The source of this T cell receptor beta chain is a study of T-cell reconstitution after alpha-beta-depleted transplantation in children. The table lists this clonotype with a few counts. Preparing the TCRbeta library involved the use of unique molecular identifiers. TCRdb recomputed calls from the PCR reads with MiXCR, one row per CDR3 protein. The table has about 500,000 distinct CDR3 sequences, less than 35% seen once. This receptor was obtained from a human donor who donated a stem cell graft to a child with aplastic anemia. The sample consisted of PBMCs from the stem cell graft donor, taken from the stem cell graft.

The CDR3 here is CASTANGSPLHF. The CDR3 DNA sequence: TGTGCCAGCACAGCCAACGGTTCACCCCTCCACTTT. The chain uses TRBV6-6 and TRBJ1-6; D remains ambiguous. The V end was cut by 7 bases, the J end by 9 bases, with 10 bases between. The CDR3 runs to 12 residues. Germline CDR1 is MNHNY and CDR2 is SVGAGI (reference sequence).